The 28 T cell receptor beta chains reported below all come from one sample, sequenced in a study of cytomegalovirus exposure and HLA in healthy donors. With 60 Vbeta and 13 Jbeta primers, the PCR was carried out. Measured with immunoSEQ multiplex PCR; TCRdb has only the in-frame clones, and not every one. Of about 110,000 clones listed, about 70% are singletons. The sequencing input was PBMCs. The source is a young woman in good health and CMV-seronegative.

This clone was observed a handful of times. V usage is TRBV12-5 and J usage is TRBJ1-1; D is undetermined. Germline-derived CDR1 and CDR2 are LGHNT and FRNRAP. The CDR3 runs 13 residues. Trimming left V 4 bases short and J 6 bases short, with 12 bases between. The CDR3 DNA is TGTGCTAGTGGTTCCACAGTTCCCCCTGAAGCTTTCTTT. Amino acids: CASGSTVPPEAFF. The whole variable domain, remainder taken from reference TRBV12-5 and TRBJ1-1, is DARVTQTPRHKVTEMGQEVTMRCQPILGHNTVFWYRQTMMQGLELLAYFRNRAPLDDSGMPKDRFSAEMPDATLATLKIQPSEPRDSAVYFCASGSTVPPEAFFGQGTRLTVV.

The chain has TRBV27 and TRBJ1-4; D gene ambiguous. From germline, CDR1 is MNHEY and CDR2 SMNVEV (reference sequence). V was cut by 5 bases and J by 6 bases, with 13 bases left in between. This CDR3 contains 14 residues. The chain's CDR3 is CASSAISSYEKLFF. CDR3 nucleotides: TGTGCCAGCAGTGCGATTAGTAGCTATGAAAAACTGTTTTTT.

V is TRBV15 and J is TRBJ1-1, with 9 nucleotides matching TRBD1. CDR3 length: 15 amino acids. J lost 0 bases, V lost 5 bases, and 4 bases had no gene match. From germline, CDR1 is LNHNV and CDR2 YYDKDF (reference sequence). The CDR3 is CATSQTGGVNTEAFF. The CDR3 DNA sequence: TGTGCCACCAGCCAGACAGGGGGGGTGAACACTGAAGCTTTCTTT.

The CDR3 nucleotides are TGCGCCAGCAGGAGGGATCAATCCGAAAAACTGTTTTTT. This gives the protein CASRRDQSEKLFF. The chain combines TRBV4-1 with TRBJ1-4; unclear D gene. Germline-derived CDR1 and CDR2 are MGHRA and YSYEKL. The CDR3 loop spans 13 amino acids. With 6 bases removed from V and 8 bases from J, the gap between germline ends came to 13 bases.

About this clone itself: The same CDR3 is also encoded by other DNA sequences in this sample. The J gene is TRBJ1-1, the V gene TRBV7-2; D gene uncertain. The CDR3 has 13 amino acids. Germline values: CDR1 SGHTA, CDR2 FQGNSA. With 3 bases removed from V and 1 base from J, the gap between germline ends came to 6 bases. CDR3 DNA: TGTGCCAGCAGCTTTGGAGGGAACACTGAAGCTTTCTTT. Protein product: CASSFGGNTEAFF.

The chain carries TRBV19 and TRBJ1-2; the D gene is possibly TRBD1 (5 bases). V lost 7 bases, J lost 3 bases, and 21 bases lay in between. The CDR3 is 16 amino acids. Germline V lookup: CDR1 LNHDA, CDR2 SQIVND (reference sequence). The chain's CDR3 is CASNTGLQAGDYGYTF. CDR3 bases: TGTGCCAGTAATACGGGGCTACAGGCGGGAGACTATGGCTACACCTTC.

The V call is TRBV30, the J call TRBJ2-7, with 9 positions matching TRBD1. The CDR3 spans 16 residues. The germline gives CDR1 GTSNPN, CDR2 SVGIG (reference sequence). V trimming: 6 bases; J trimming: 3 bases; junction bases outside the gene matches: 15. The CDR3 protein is CACMSGTGNSVYEQYF. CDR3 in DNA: TGTGCCTGTATGTCCGGGACAGGGAATTCAGTCTACGAGCAGTACTTC. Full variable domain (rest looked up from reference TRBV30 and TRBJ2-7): SQTIHQWPATLVQPVGSPLSLECTVEGTSNPNLYWYRQAAGRGLQLLFYSVGIGQISSEVPQNLSASRPQDRQFILSSKKLLLSDSGFYLCACMSGTGNSVYEQYFGPGTRLTVT.

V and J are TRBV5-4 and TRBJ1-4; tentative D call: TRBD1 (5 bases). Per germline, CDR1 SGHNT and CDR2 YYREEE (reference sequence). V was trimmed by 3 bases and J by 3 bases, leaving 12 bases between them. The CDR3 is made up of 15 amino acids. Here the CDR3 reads CASSSPTGSNEKLFF. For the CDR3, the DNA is TGTGCCAGCAGCTCACCTACAGGTTCTAATGAAAAACTGTTTTTT. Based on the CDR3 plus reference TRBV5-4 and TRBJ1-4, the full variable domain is ETGVTQSPTHLIKTRGQQVTLRCSSQSGHNTVSWYQQALGQGPQFIFQYYREEENGRGNFPPRFSGLQFPNYSSELNVNALELDDSALYLCASSSPTGSNEKLFFGSGTQLSVL.

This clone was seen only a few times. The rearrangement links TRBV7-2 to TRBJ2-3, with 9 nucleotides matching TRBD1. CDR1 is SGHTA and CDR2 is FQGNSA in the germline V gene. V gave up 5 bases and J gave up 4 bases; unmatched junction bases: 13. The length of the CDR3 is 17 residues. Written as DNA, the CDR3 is TGTGCCAGCAGCGCCAGAGGGGGACAGGGTTTCGCAGATACGCAGTATTTT. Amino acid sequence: CASSARGGQGFADTQYF.

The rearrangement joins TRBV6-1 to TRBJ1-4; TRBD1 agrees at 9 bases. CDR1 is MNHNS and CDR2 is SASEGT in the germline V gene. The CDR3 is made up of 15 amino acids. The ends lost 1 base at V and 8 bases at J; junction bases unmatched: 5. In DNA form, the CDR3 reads TGTGCCAGCAGTGAAGGGTGGACAGGGGTCGAAAAACTGTTTTTT. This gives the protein CASSEGWTGVEKLFF.

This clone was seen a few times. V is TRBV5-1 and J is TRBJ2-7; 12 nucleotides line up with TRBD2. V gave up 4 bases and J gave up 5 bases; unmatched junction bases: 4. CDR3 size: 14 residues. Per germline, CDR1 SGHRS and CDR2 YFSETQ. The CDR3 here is CASSPTSGSDEQYF. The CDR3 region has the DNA TGCGCCAGCAGCCCGACTAGCGGGAGCGACGAGCAGTACTTC.

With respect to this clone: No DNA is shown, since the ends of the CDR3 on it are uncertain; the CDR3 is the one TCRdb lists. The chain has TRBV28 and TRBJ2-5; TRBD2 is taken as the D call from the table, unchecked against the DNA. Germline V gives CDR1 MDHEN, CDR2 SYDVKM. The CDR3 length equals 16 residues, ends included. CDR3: CASSTSAGVRQETQYF.

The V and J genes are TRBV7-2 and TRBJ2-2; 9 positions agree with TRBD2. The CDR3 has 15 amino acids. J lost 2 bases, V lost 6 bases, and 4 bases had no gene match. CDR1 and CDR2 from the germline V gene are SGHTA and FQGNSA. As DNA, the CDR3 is TGTGCCAGCAGTCGCGGGGGGGACAACACCGGGGAGCTGTTTTTT. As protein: CASSRGGDNTGELFF.

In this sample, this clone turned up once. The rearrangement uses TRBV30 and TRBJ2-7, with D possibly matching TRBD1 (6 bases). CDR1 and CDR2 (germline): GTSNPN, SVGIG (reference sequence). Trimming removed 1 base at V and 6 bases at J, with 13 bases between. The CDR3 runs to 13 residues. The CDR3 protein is CAWSGGWGREQYF. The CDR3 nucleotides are TGTGCCTGGAGTGGAGGCTGGGGGCGCGAGCAGTACTTC.

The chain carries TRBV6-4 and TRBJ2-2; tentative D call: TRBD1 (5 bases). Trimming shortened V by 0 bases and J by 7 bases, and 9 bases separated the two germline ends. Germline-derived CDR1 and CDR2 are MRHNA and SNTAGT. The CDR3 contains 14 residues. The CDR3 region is CASSDSGEGGELFF. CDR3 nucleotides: TGTGCCAGCAGTGACTCAGGGGAAGGCGGGGAGCTGTTTTTT.

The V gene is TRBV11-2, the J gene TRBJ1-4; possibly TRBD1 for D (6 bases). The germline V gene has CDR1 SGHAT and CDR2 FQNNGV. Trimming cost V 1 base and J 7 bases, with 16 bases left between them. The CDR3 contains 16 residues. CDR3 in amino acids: CASSLASAGGPEKLFF. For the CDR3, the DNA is TGTGCCAGCAGCTTAGCCTCAGCGGGGGGGCCTGAAAAACTGTTTTTT.

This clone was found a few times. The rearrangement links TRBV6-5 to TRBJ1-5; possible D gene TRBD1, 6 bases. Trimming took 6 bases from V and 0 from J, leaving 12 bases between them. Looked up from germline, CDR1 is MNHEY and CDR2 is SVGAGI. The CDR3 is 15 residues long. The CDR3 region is CASRIQGNSNQPQHF. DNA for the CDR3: TGTGCCAGCAGAATTCAGGGGAATAGCAATCAGCCCCAGCATTTT.

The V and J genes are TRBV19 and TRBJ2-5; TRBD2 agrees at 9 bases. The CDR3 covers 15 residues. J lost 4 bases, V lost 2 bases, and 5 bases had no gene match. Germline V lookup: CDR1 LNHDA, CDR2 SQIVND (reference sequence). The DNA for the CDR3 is TGTGCCAGTAGTATAATGGCGGGAGGGGGAGAGACCCAGTACTTC. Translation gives CASSIMAGGGETQYF.

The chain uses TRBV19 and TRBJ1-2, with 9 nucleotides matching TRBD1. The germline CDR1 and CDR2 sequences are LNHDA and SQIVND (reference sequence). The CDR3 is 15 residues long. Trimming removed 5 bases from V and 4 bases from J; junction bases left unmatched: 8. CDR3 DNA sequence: TGTGCCAGTAGTTTTTGGACAGGGGCCGGCTATGGCTACACCTTC. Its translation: CASSFWTGAGYGYTF.

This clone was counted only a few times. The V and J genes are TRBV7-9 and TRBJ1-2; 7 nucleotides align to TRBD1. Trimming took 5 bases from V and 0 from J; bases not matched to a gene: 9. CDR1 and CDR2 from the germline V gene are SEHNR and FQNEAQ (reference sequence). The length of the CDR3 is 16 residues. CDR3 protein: CASSGQAVIANYGYTF. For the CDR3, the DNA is TGTGCCAGCAGCGGACAGGCCGTTATAGCTAACTATGGCTACACCTTC. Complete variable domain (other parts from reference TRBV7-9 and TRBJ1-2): DTGVSQNPRHKITKRGQNVTFRCDPISEHNRLYWYRQTLGQGPEFLTYFQNEAQLEKSRLLSDRFSAERPKGSFSTLEIQRTEQGDSAMYLCASSGQAVIANYGYTFGSGTRLTVV.

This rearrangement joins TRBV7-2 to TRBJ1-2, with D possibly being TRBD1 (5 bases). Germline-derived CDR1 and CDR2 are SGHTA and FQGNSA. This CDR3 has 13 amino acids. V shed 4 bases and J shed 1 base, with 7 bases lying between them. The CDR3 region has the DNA TGTGCCAGCAGCTACGACAGTAACTATGGCTACACCTTC. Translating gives CASSYDSNYGYTF.

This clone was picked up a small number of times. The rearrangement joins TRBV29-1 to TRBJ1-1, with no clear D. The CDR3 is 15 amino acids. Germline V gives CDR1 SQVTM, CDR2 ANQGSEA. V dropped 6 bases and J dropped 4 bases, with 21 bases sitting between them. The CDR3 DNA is TGCAGCGTCGGGTCGTCGGTTCAAAGTGGCACTGAAGCTTTCTTT. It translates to CSVGSSVQSGTEAFF.

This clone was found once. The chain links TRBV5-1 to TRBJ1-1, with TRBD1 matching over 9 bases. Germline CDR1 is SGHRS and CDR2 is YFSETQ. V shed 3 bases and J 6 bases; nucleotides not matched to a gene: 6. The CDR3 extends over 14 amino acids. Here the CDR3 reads CASSYGTGRPEAFF. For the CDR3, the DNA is TGCGCCAGCAGCTACGGGACAGGGAGACCTGAAGCTTTCTTT.

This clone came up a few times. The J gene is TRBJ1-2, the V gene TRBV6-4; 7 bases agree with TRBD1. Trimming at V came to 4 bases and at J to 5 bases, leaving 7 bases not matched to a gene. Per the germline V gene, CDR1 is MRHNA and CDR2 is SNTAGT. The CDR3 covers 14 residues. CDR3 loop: CASSVQGDTYGYTF. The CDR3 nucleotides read TGTGCCAGCAGTGTTCAGGGGGATACGTATGGCTACACCTTC.

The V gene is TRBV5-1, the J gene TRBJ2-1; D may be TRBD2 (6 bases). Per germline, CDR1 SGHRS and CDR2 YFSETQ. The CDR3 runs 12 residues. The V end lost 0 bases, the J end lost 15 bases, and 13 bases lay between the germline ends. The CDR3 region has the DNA TGCGCCAGCAGCTTGGATGGGGACTCAGGGTTCTTC. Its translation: CASSLDGDSGFF.

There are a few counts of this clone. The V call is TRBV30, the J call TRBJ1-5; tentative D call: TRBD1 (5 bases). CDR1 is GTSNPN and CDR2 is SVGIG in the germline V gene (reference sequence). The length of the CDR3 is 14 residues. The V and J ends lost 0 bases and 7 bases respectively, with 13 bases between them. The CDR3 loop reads CAWSVLEGSQPQHF. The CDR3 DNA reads TGTGCCTGGAGTGTACTGGAGGGGTCACAGCCCCAGCATTTT. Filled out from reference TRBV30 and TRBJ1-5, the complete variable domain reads SQTIHQWPATLVQPVGSPLSLECTVEGTSNPNLYWYRQAAGRGLQLLFYSVGIGQISSEVPQNLSASRPQDRQFILSSKKLLLSDSGFYLCAWSVLEGSQPQHFGDGTRLSIL.

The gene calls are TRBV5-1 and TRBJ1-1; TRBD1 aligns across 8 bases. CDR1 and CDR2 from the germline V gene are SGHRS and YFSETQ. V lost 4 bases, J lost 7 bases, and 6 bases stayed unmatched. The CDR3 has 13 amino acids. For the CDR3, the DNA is TGCGCCAGCAGCCGGACAGGGAGGGGTGAAGCTTTCTTT. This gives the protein CASSRTGRGEAFF.

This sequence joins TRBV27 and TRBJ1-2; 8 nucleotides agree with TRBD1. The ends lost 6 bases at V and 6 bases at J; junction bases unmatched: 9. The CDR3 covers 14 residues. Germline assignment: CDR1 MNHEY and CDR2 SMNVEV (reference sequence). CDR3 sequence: CASRSKTGADGYTF. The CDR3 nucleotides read TGTGCCAGCAGGAGCAAGACAGGGGCAGATGGCTACACCTTC.